A selection of T cell receptor beta chains follows, all from one sample in a study of response to subunit inactivated influenza vaccine. TCRdb re-derived calls from the RT-PCR reads in MiXCR, one entry per CDR3 protein. The sample consists of around 520,000 distinct CDR3 sequences, over 25% of them appearing once. Sequenced material: CD4+ T cells sorted from PBMCs, taken roughly 5 days after vaccination. Every receptor here comes from a man in his fifties or sixties who received an inactivated influenza vaccine. The CDR3 runs from the conserved cysteine through the conserved F or W. The D gene is left open where the match is weak. The size field is filled for only some rows; it gives once, few, many or a size class.

CDR3 DNA: TGCAGTGCTCTTGCGTTGGGTAGCGGGAGGGCCGGAATTCGAGATACGCAGTATTTT; CDR3 protein: CSALALGSGRAGIRDTQYF; V gene: TRBV20-1; D gene: TRBD2; J gene: TRBJ2-3; clone size: few
CDR3 DNA: TGTGCCAGCAGTTACAGCCCTAGCGGGAGCTCCTACGAGCAGTACTTC; CDR3 protein: CASSYSPSGSSYEQYF; V gene: TRBV6-2/TRBV6-3; D gene: TRBD2; J gene: TRBJ2-7; clone size: few
CDR3 DNA: TGCGCCAGCAGCCAAGATCGGGGCAGGGGGCGCTTACCCCAAGAGACCCAGTACTTC; CDR3 protein: CASSQDRGRGRLPQETQYF; V gene: TRBV4-3; D gene: TRBD1; J gene: TRBJ2-5; clone size: NA
CDR3 DNA: TGTGCCAGCAGTGAAGGATCAGGAGCGACCCAGTACTTC; CDR3 protein: CASSEGSGATQYF; V gene: TRBV2; D gene: NA; J gene: TRBJ2-5; clone size: NA
CDR3 DNA: TGTGCCAGTAGTATAGCTGGCAGGGTGGAGACCCAGTACTTC; CDR3 protein: CASSIAGRVETQYF; V gene: TRBV19; D gene: NA; J gene: TRBJ2-5; clone size: few
CDR3 DNA: TGTGCCAGCAGTGAATCGCGGGAGTTGCTAGAGCAGTTCTTC; CDR3 protein: CASSESRELLEQFF; V gene: TRBV6-1; D gene: TRBD2; J gene: TRBJ2-1; clone size: NA
CDR3 DNA: TGTGCCAGCAGCCAAATAGGTGGGGGTCAGCCCCAGCATTTT; CDR3 protein: CASSQIGGGQPQHF; V gene: TRBV4-2; D gene: NA; J gene: TRBJ1-5; clone size: few
CDR3 DNA: TGTGCCAGCAGTTACTTAGAGGGGGCTTCACCCCTCCACTTT; CDR3 protein: CASSYLEGASPLHF; V gene: TRBV6-5; D gene: TRBD1; J gene: TRBJ1-6; clone size: NA
CDR3 DNA: TGCAGTGCTAGGAGGACGGAAAGGGACCAAGAGACCCAGTACTTC; CDR3 protein: CSARRTERDQETQYF; V gene: TRBV20-1; D gene: NA; J gene: TRBJ2-5; clone size: NA
CDR3 DNA: TGCAGTGCTAGGTCTTCGGGAGGGGTCTACTACAATGAGCAGTTCTTC; CDR3 protein: CSARSSGGVYYNEQFF; V gene: TRBV20-1; D gene: TRBD2; J gene: TRBJ2-1; clone size: few
CDR3 DNA: TGCAGTGCTAGGGGGCAGTCTGGGGCCAACGTCCTGACTTTC; CDR3 protein: CSARGQSGANVLTF; V gene: TRBV20-1; D gene: NA; J gene: TRBJ2-6; clone size: few
CDR3 DNA: TGCGCCAGCAGTTGGGACCCTGGAGTGACCCTTACCGGGGAGCTGTTTTTT; CDR3 protein: CASSWDPGVTLTGELFF; V gene: TRBV5-1; D gene: NA; J gene: TRBJ2-2; clone size: NA
CDR3 DNA: TGTGCCAGCTCACGAAGGTCTGGGGCAGATACGCAGTATTTT; CDR3 protein: CASSRRSGADTQYF; V gene: TRBV18; D gene: NA; J gene: TRBJ2-3; clone size: NA
CDR3 DNA: TGTGCCAGCAGCCCCGGGCAGGTCGGCAAAAACATTCAGTACTTC; CDR3 protein: CASSPGQVGKNIQYF; V gene: TRBV5-4; D gene: NA; J gene: TRBJ2-4; clone size: NA
CDR3 DNA: TGTGCCAGCAGCTTACCGTTTAGGAAGCCGGAGACCCAGTACTTC; CDR3 protein: CASSLPFRKPETQYF; V gene: TRBV7-2; D gene: NA; J gene: TRBJ2-5; clone size: NA
CDR3 DNA: TGTGCCATCAGGTTAGCGGGAGGGCCGGTCAATGAGCAGTTCTTC; CDR3 protein: CAIRLAGGPVNEQFF; V gene: TRBV10-3; D gene: TRBD2; J gene: TRBJ2-1; clone size: NA
CDR3 DNA: TGTGCCAGCAGTTTTGGTGTCGGGAGGACGTCCTACAATGAGCAGTTCTTC; CDR3 protein: CASSFGVGRTSYNEQFF; V gene: TRBV12-3/TRBV12-4; D gene: TRBD2; J gene: TRBJ2-1; clone size: few
CDR3 DNA: TGTGCCAGCAGCCCCTCCGGGACAGTCTCCTACGAGCAGTACTTC; CDR3 protein: CASSPSGTVSYEQYF; V gene: TRBV3-1; D gene: TRBD1; J gene: TRBJ2-7; clone size: few
CDR3 DNA: TGTGCCAGCAGCTTAACCGGGACAGGGTTGAAACGCGTGGCTTTCTTT; CDR3 protein: CASSLTGTGLKRVAFF; V gene: TRBV5-6; D gene: TRBD1; J gene: TRBJ1-1; clone size: NA
CDR3 DNA: TGTGCCAGCAGTTTCTGGCTAGCGGGAGCAGAGACCCAGTACTTC; CDR3 protein: CASSFWLAGAETQYF; V gene: TRBV12-3/TRBV12-4; D gene: TRBD2; J gene: TRBJ2-5; clone size: NA
CDR3 DNA: TGTGCCACCAGCAGAGATAATCAACGGGAGCAGTTCTTC; CDR3 protein: CATSRDNQREQFF; V gene: TRBV15; D gene: NA; J gene: TRBJ2-1; clone size: many
CDR3 DNA: TGTGCCATCAGGACCTTAGGGACAGGGGGCCTCGAGCAGTACTTC; CDR3 protein: CAIRTLGTGGLEQYF; V gene: TRBV10-3; D gene: TRBD1; J gene: TRBJ2-7; clone size: NA
CDR3 DNA: TGTGCCAGCAGCCACATTTTTCCCACCGGGGAGCTGTTTTTT; CDR3 protein: CASSHIFPTGELFF; V gene: TRBV7-2; D gene: NA; J gene: TRBJ2-2; clone size: few
CDR3 DNA: TGTGCCAGCAGTTTTAGGGGGCCCCTCGAGCAGTACTTC; CDR3 protein: CASSFRGPLEQYF; V gene: TRBV12-3/TRBV12-4; D gene: TRBD1; J gene: TRBJ2-7; clone size: few
CDR3 DNA: TGTGCCATCAGCTTAGCGGGAGGTGGAGAGACCCAGTACTTC; CDR3 protein: CAISLAGGGETQYF; V gene: TRBV10-3; D gene: TRBD2; J gene: TRBJ2-5; clone size: NA
CDR3 DNA: TGTGCCATCAGAAGGGACGGACTGCCCTACGAGCAGTACTTC; CDR3 protein: CAIRRDGLPYEQYF; V gene: TRBV10-3; D gene: NA; J gene: TRBJ2-7; clone size: NA
CDR3 DNA: TGTGCCAGCCGCCGGGACACTACCTACGAGCAGTACTTC; CDR3 protein: CASRRDTTYEQYF; V gene: TRBV7-9; D gene: NA; J gene: TRBJ2-7; clone size: few
CDR3 DNA: TGTGCCATCAGTAGGAACGCCATAGAGACCCAGTACTTC; CDR3 protein: CAISRNAIETQYF; V gene: TRBV10-3; D gene: NA; J gene: TRBJ2-5; clone size: few
CDR3 DNA: TGTGCCAGCAGCACCCAGGGGGTTGGAGCCTACGAGCAGTACTTC; CDR3 protein: CASSTQGVGAYEQYF; V gene: TRBV7-2; D gene: TRBD1; J gene: TRBJ2-7; clone size: NA
CDR3 DNA: TGCAGCGTTGATACAACAGGGGACGACTATGGCTACACCTTC; CDR3 protein: CSVDTTGDDYGYTF; V gene: TRBV29-1; D gene: TRBD1; J gene: TRBJ1-2; clone size: NA
CDR3 DNA: TGTGCCAGCAGATACGGACTCTCCACCGGGGAGCTGTTTTTT; CDR3 protein: CASRYGLSTGELFF; V gene: TRBV7-2; D gene: NA; J gene: TRBJ2-2; clone size: NA
CDR3 DNA: TGTGCCAGCAGCAGTCACAGCGACAATGAGCAGTTCTTC; CDR3 protein: CASSSHSDNEQFF; V gene: TRBV12-3/TRBV12-4; D gene: NA; J gene: TRBJ2-1; clone size: few
CDR3 DNA: TGCAGTGCTTCAGGATTGGGACAGGCGAACACCGGGGAGCTGTTTTTT; CDR3 protein: CSASGLGQANTGELFF; V gene: TRBV20-1; D gene: TRBD1; J gene: TRBJ2-2; clone size: few
CDR3 DNA: TGTGCCATCAGTGAGTACCTGATGCCGGGACAGGGCCCCCTTGAGCAGTACTTC; CDR3 protein: CAISEYLMPGQGPLEQYF; V gene: TRBV10-3; D gene: TRBD1; J gene: TRBJ2-7; clone size: NA
CDR3 DNA: TGCAGTGCAAAGGGAAGGGGGTACTACAATGAGCAGTTCTTC; CDR3 protein: CSAKGRGYYNEQFF; V gene: TRBV20-1; D gene: NA; J gene: TRBJ2-1; clone size: NA
CDR3 DNA: TGTGCCAGCAGCTTAATGTGGGACGGACGACAAGAGACCCAGTACTTC; CDR3 protein: CASSLMWDGRQETQYF; V gene: TRBV7-9; D gene: NA; J gene: TRBJ2-5; clone size: NA
CDR3 DNA: TGTGCCAGCTCAAGTGGGATTGGGGCCAACGTCCTGACTTTC; CDR3 protein: CASSSGIGANVLTF; V gene: TRBV18; D gene: NA; J gene: TRBJ2-6; clone size: NA
CDR3 DNA: TGTGCCAGCACCGAACAGGGAGGTGGCTACACCTTC; CDR3 protein: CASTEQGGGYTF; V gene: TRBV7-9; D gene: NA; J gene: TRBJ1-2; clone size: NA
CDR3 DNA: TGTGCCAGCAGAACCCCCAGGGGGCACGAGCAGTACTTC; CDR3 protein: CASRTPRGHEQYF; V gene: TRBV6-2/TRBV6-3; D gene: TRBD1; J gene: TRBJ2-7; clone size: NA
CDR3 DNA: TGCGCCAGCAGCGGACGGGGCAGGGTGAACACTGAAGCTTTCTTT; CDR3 protein: CASSGRGRVNTEAFF; V gene: TRBV4-1; D gene: NA; J gene: TRBJ1-1; clone size: few
CDR3 DNA: TGTGCCAGCAGCGGACAGGGTTACGAGACCCAGTACTTC; CDR3 protein: CASSGQGYETQYF; V gene: TRBV7-2; D gene: TRBD1; J gene: TRBJ2-5; clone size: NA
CDR3 DNA: TGTGCCAGCAGCGCTGGAGGGGGGCAGTTCTTC; CDR3 protein: CASSAGGGQFF; V gene: TRBV28; D gene: NA; J gene: TRBJ2-1; clone size: NA
CDR3 DNA: TGTGCCAGCAGCCCTGGGGGTTCCTATGGCTACACCTTC; CDR3 protein: CASSPGGSYGYTF; V gene: TRBV6-1; D gene: NA; J gene: TRBJ1-2; clone size: NA
CDR3 DNA: TGCAGCGTTGAAATAAGGACAGGGGATTCACAAGACGAGCAGTACTTC; CDR3 protein: CSVEIRTGDSQDEQYF; V gene: TRBV29-1; D gene: TRBD1; J gene: TRBJ2-7; clone size: NA
CDR3 DNA: TGTGCCAGCAGACAAACCGGGACCATAAACAATGAGCAGTTCTTC; CDR3 protein: CASRQTGTINNEQFF; V gene: TRBV25-1; D gene: NA; J gene: TRBJ2-1; clone size: few
CDR3 DNA: TGTGCCAGCAGTCCCCGAAGGGACACTGAAGCTTTCTTT; CDR3 protein: CASSPRRDTEAFF; V gene: TRBV12-3/TRBV12-4; D gene: NA; J gene: TRBJ1-1; clone size: many
CDR3 DNA: TGTGCCAGCAGCCAAGATGGGGCAGGGAACACTGAAGCTTTCTTT; CDR3 protein: CASSQDGAGNTEAFF; V gene: TRBV3-1; D gene: NA; J gene: TRBJ1-1; clone size: NA
CDR3 DNA: TGTGCCAGCAGCGCAGGGGGAGAGACCCAGTACTTC; CDR3 protein: CASSAGGETQYF; V gene: TRBV28; D gene: TRBD1; J gene: TRBJ2-5; clone size: many
CDR3 DNA: TGCAGTGTTAGAGAGGCAGGGTTGGAGACCCAGTACTTC; CDR3 protein: CSVREAGLETQYF; V gene: TRBV20-1; D gene: NA; J gene: TRBJ2-5; clone size: NA
CDR3 DNA: TGTGCCAGCAGTTACTCCCGGGGGGCCCTCTACGAGCAGTACTTC; CDR3 protein: CASSYSRGALYEQYF; V gene: TRBV6-2/TRBV6-3; D gene: NA; J gene: TRBJ2-7; clone size: NA
CDR3 DNA: TGCAGTGCTAGTTTGCGGATCTCCTACGAGCAGTACTTC; CDR3 protein: CSASLRISYEQYF; V gene: TRBV20-1; D gene: NA; J gene: TRBJ2-7; clone size: NA
CDR3 DNA: TGTGCCAGCAGAACGCCCGGGACTCCAGACGAAGATGAGCAGTTCTTC; CDR3 protein: CASRTPGTPDEDEQFF; V gene: TRBV7-3; D gene: NA; J gene: TRBJ2-1; clone size: NA